These 23 T cell receptor beta chains were all obtained from the same sample, sequenced in a study of T cell responses to AZD1222 COVID-19 vaccine. Data came from immunoSEQ multiplex PCR; TCRdb stores just in-frame clones and leaves some out. The table lists some 120,000 clones, about 92% of them singletons, with 2.5% to 3.5% in the top ten. The source material was peripheral blood, sampled on day 0 of AZD1222 vaccination. The receptors shown here come from an adult in good health.

In DNA, the CDR3 is TGTGCCAGCAGCCCGGACAGGGGTACCTACAATGAGCAGTTCTTC. Translating gives CASSPDRGTYNEQFF. V is TRBV11-2 and J is TRBJ2-1; 9 nucleotides line up with TRBD1. V dropped 5 bases and J dropped 2; count of bases not matched to a gene: 4. The germline CDR1 and CDR2 sequences are SGHAT and FQNNGV. The CDR3 extends over 15 amino acids.

This clone was seen only once. V and J are TRBV18 and TRBJ1-2, with 7 bases identical to TRBD1. Germline V gene data show CDR1 as KGHSH and CDR2 as LQKENI. The CDR3 is made up of 13 amino acids. J was trimmed by 3 bases and V by 6 bases; bases with no gene match: 4. The CDR3 DNA follows: TGTGCCAGCTCCTTAGACAGGGACTATGGCTACACCTTC. Its protein is CASSLDRDYGYTF. Looking up the rest from reference TRBV18 and TRBJ1-2 gives the full variable domain: NAGVMQNPRHLVRRRGQEARLRCSPMKGHSHVYWYRQLPEEGLKFMVYLQKENIIDESGMPKERFSAEFPKEGPSILRIQQVVRGDSAAYFCASSLDRDYGYTFGSGTRLTVV.

The chain carries TRBV2 and TRBJ2-7; D is unresolved. Trimming cost V 5 bases and J 6 bases, with 8 bases left between them. CDR3 length: 11 amino acids. Germline V gene lookup returns CDR1 SNHLY and CDR2 FYNNEI. CDR3 coding DNA: TGTGCCAGCAGTCTAGTTTCCGAGCAGTACTTC. This codes for CASSLVSEQYF.

The chain uses TRBV3-1 (or the pseudogene TRBV3-2) and TRBJ1-2; 9 bases are shared with TRBD1. The length of the CDR3 is 13 residues. Germline assignment: CDR1 LGHDT and CDR2 YNNKEL (reference sequence). Trimming took 4 bases from V and 4 from J; bases not matched to a gene: 1. CDR3 coding DNA: TGTGCCAGCAGCCGGACAGGGGTCTATGGCTACACCTTC. Encoded protein: CASSRTGVYGYTF.

The gene calls are TRBV14 and TRBJ2-7; TRBD1 matches at 8 bases. Unmatched junction bases numbered 4, after V lost 4 bases and J lost 5 bases. In germline, CDR1 is SGHDN, CDR2 FVKESK. The CDR3 length is 13 residues. The CDR3 DNA is TGTGCCAGCAGCCGAGACAGGGGTGACGAGCAGTACTTC. Its protein is CASSRDRGDEQYF.

The CDR3 loop is CASSPSSSWNTEAFF. For the CDR3, the DNA is TGTGCCAGCAGCCCATCGAGCAGCTGGAACACTGAAGCTTTCTTT. This chain joins TRBV9 and TRBJ1-1, with D hard to call. Trimming cost V 4 bases and J 1 base, with 14 bases left between them. This CDR3 comprises 15 residues. Looked up from germline, CDR1 is SGDLS and CDR2 is YYNGEE.

The gene calls are TRBV28 and TRBJ2-5; a possible D gene is TRBD1 (6 bases). Between the trimmed V and J ends, which lost 5 bases and 5 bases, there was a span of 9 bases. Germline CDR1 MDHEN, CDR2 SYDVKM. This CDR3 region has 12 residues. For the CDR3, the DNA is TGTGCCAGCAGTGGGACACTGGAGACCCAGTACTTC. Its protein is CASSGTLETQYF.

V usage is TRBV19 and J usage is TRBJ1-1; D ambiguous. The germline CDR1 and CDR2 sequences are LNHDA and SQIVND (reference sequence). This CDR3 is 14 amino acids long. Trimming took 5 bases from V and 1 from J, leaving 11 bases between them. CDR3 DNA: TGTGCCAGTAGTCAAGTTGCTTCGAACACTGAAGCTTTCTTT. Its translation: CASSQVASNTEAFF. Based on the CDR3 plus reference TRBV19 and TRBJ1-1, the full variable domain is DGGITQSPKYLFRKEGQNVTLSCEQNLNHDAMYWYRQDPGQGLRLIYYSQIVNDFQKGDIAEGYSVSREKKESFPLTVTSAQKNPTAFYLCASSQVASNTEAFFGQGTRLTVV.

The V call is TRBV11-2, the J call TRBJ1-5; no firm D call. CDR3 size: 15 residues. Trimming took 0 bases from V and 6 from J, leaving 12 bases between them. Germline CDR1 reads SGHAT; CDR2 reads FQNNGV. The CDR3 bases are TGTGCCAGCAGCTTAGATGCTCCGGGAATTCAGCCCCAGCATTTT. Translation gives CASSLDAPGIQPQHF.

CDR3 amino acids: CATSDGLGEQFF. As DNA, the CDR3 is TGTGCCACCAGTGACGGGCTGGGTGAGCAGTTCTTC. The chain recombines TRBV24-1 with TRBJ2-1; no reliable D call. CDR1 and CDR2 (germline): KGHDR, SFDVKD. The V and J ends lost 4 bases and 9 bases respectively, with 9 bases between them. The CDR3 consists of 12 residues.

This clone appeared a few times. The genes are TRBV6-4 and TRBJ2-7, with 10 positions matching TRBD2. The ends lost 2 bases at V and 2 bases at J; junction bases unmatched: 3. The CDR3 totals 15 residues. Germline V gene lookup returns CDR1 MRHNA and CDR2 SNTAGT. CDR3 loop: CASSDEREGPYEQYF. In DNA form, the CDR3 reads TGTGCCAGCAGTGACGAGCGGGAGGGCCCCTACGAGCAGTACTTC.

The chain recombines TRBV30 with TRBJ1-5; a weak D match, TRBD1 (5 bases). The CDR3 extends over 15 amino acids. Trimming pared 2 bases from V and 4 bases from J, leaving 15 bases between. Germline CDR1 and CDR2: GTSNPN and SVGIG (reference sequence). CDR3 amino acids: CAWSPRGGVNQPQHF. Here the CDR3 DNA reads TGTGCCTGGAGTCCCCGGGGAGGGGTTAATCAGCCCCAGCATTTT.

This chain links TRBV14 with TRBJ1-1; D call uncertain. The germline V gene encodes CDR1 SGHDN and CDR2 FVKESK. V was cut by 0 bases and J by 7 bases, with 3 bases left in between. This CDR3 is built from 11 residues. The CDR3 DNA reads as TGTGCCAGCAGCCAAGACGGTGAAGCTTTCTTT. Amino acid sequence: CASSQDGEAFF.

This clone has just one count. DNA for the CDR3: TGTGCCAGCAGCATCTGGACTAGCGGGAGTTACGAGCAGTACTTC. Its protein product is CASSIWTSGSYEQYF. This chain joins TRBV11-2 and TRBJ2-7, with 13 bases that match TRBD2. The CDR3 consists of 15 residues. The J segment lost 4 bases and the V segment lost 5 bases, leaving 5 bases of the junction unmatched. The germline V gene has CDR1 SGHAT and CDR2 FQNNGV.

The chain couples TRBV5-4 to TRBJ2-7, with TRBD2 matching over 13 bases. CDR1 SGHNT and CDR2 YYREEE come from the germline V gene (reference sequence). V shed 5 bases, J shed 7 bases, and the junction held 9 bases outside the gene matches. This CDR3 spans 15 amino acids. CDR3 coding DNA: TGTGCCAGCAGTCAGGGGACTAGCGGGATTTCGGAGCAGTACTTC. It yields the protein CASSQGTSGISEQYF. The variable domain in full, completed from reference TRBV5-4 and TRBJ2-7, reads ETGVTQSPTHLIKTRGQQVTLRCSSQSGHNTVSWYQQALGQGPQFIFQYYREEENGRGNFPPRFSGLQFPNYSSELNVNALELDDSALYLCASSQGTSGISEQYFGPGTRLTVT.

This clone was seen once. This chain uses TRBV5-4 with TRBJ2-2; unclear D gene. The CDR3 runs 15 residues. V lost 2 bases and J lost 7, with 15 bases in between. Germline CDR1 SGHNT, CDR2 YYREEE (reference sequence). The DNA of the CDR3 is TGTGCCAGCAGCTTATTTCGGGTGGGTGGCGGGGAGCTGTTTTTT. Residues: CASSLFRVGGGELFF. Full variable domain (rest looked up from reference TRBV5-4 and TRBJ2-2): ETGVTQSPTHLIKTRGQQVTLRCSSQSGHNTVSWYQQALGQGPQFIFQYYREEENGRGNFPPRFSGLQFPNYSSELNVNALELDDSALYLCASSLFRVGGGELFFGEGSRLTVL.

This rearrangement joins TRBV14 to TRBJ1-4; TRBD1 matches at 7 bases. Per germline, CDR1 SGHDN and CDR2 FVKESK. The CDR3 is 15 residues long. With 0 bases clipped from V and 8 bases from J, the junction kept 6 bases outside the gene matches. The DNA of the CDR3 is TGTGCCAGCAGCCAAGAAGGGGGCCCCGGCGAAAAACTGTTTTTT. Translated, it gives CASSQEGGPGEKLFF.

The chain carries TRBV19 and TRBJ2-5; 9 bases line up with TRBD1. Germline trimming cut 9 bases from V and 4 bases from J; bases unmatched to any gene: 3. Germline values: CDR1 LNHDA, CDR2 SQIVND (reference sequence). The CDR3 has 12 residues. The CDR3 DNA reads as TGTGCCAGCAAGACAGGGGGAGAGACCCAGTACTTC. Its translation: CASKTGGETQYF.

The chain links TRBV27 to TRBJ1-2, with a possible D match to TRBD1 (5 bases). The CDR3 runs 14 residues. CDR1 MNHEY and CDR2 SMNVEV come from the germline V gene (reference sequence). The V and J ends lost 2 bases and 7 bases respectively, with 14 bases between them. The CDR3 protein is CASSLMGPPGGYTF. CDR3 nucleotides: TGTGCCAGCAGTTTAATGGGACCTCCGGGTGGCTACACCTTC.

This clone was found once. This sequence joins TRBV9 and TRBJ1-2; a possible D gene is TRBD1 (6 bases). Germline lookup yields CDR1 SGDLS and CDR2 YYNGEE. CDR3 length equals 13 residues. V dropped 7 bases and J dropped 5 bases, with 15 bases sitting between them. As DNA, the CDR3 is TGTGCCAGCTACGGGGGCAGAATATATGGCTACACCTTC. Amino acid sequence: CASYGGRIYGYTF.

The rearrangement uses TRBV28 and TRBJ1-2; 9 nucleotides line up with TRBD1. The CDR3 is 15 residues long. The V segment lost 2 bases and the J segment 4 bases; nucleotides outside the gene matches: 5. In germline, CDR1 is MDHEN, CDR2 SYDVKM. The CDR3, as DNA: TGTGCCAGCAGTTTAGTGACAGGGGGGGGCTATGGCTACACCTTC. Protein product: CASSLVTGGGYGYTF.

V and J are TRBV12-3 or TRBV12-4 and TRBJ2-7; D gene uncertain. Trimming shortened V by 3 bases and J by 2 bases, and 8 bases separated the two germline ends. There are 13 residues in the CDR3. The CDR3 DNA is TGTGCCAGCAGTTTCTCGGGCGCCTACGAGCAGTACTTC. Amino acids: CASSFSGAYEQYF.

This sequence joins TRBV10-3 and TRBJ2-3, with TRBD2 identical over 7 bases. The CDR3 contains 16 residues. Germline V CDR1 and CDR2: ENHRY, SYGVKD. V shed 0 bases and J 4 bases; nucleotides not matched to a gene: 7. CDR3 protein: CAISESTSERPDTQYF. For the CDR3, the DNA is TGTGCCATCAGTGAGTCCACTAGCGAGCGACCAGATACGCAGTATTTT.